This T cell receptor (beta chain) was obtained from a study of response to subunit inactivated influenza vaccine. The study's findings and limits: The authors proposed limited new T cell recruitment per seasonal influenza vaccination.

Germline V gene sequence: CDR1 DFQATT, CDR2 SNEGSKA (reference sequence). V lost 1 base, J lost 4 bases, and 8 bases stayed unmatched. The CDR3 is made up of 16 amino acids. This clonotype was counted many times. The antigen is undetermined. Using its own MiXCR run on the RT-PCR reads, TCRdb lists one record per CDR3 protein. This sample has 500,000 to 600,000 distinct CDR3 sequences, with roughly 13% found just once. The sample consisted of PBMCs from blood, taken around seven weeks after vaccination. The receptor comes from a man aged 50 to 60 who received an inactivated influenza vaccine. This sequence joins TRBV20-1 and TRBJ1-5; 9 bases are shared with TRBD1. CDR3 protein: CSARAPTGGGNQPQHF. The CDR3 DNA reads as TGCAGTGCTAGAGCTCCGACAGGGGGTGGGAATCAGCCCCAGCATTTT.